A single T cell receptor beta chain is shown here with its context. The target antigen is unknown. This entry belongs to a study of T cell responses to AZD1222 COVID-19 vaccine. General study points: Baseline seropositives among AZD1222 recipients totaled only 5 to 7. Regions left unmutated in variants are reportedly the target of nearly half of spike-specific TCRs. Samples come after the peak T cell response, not at day 14.

Only in-frame clones appear in the TCRdb table, and some are missing; sequencing was by immunoSEQ multiplex PCR. The sample contains 90,000 to 150,000 clones, approximately 90% of which appear only once. The CDR3 is made up of 11 amino acids. The V end lost 3 bases, the J end lost 11 bases, and 13 bases lay between the germline ends. Germline V gives CDR1 SQVTM, CDR2 ANQGSEA. This sequence originates from an adult in good health. This chain links TRBV29-1 with TRBJ1-1; D remains unclear. Here the sequenced sample was peripheral blood, taken on day 0 of AZD1222 vaccination. DNA for the CDR3: TGCAGCGTTGAGGGTCCGACCAAGGCTTTCTTT. Protein sequence: CSVEGPTKAFF.